This T cell receptor (beta chain) was profiled in a study of cytomegalovirus exposure and HLA in healthy donors. General study results and limits: Later analysis suggested most CMV-associated TCR beta chains were HLA-restricted. Altogether, 164 TCR beta chains were recorded as cytomegalovirus-associated. Using a false discovery rate of 0.05, a later analysis showed that around 16,000 TCR beta sequences were associated with HLA alleles. V segments that were indistinguishable, TRBV6-2 and TRBV6-3 among them, were omitted from analysis.

Germline V lookup: CDR1 SGHVS, CDR2 FQNEAQ. This CDR3 has 14 amino acids. Deletions cut 4 bases from V and 0 bases from J, with 7 bases between. Primers: 60 Vbeta forward and 13 Jbeta reverse. TCRdb's copy holds only in-frame clones and misses some; the assay was immunoSEQ multiplex PCR. This sample has 200,000 or so clones, with less than 90% found just once. The sample holds a few counts of this clone. Its antigen is unidentified. This sequence was found in a boy younger than 18 in good health and CMV-seronegative. The chain couples TRBV7-8 to TRBJ1-3, with unresolved D. The sequenced material came from PBMCs. The CDR3 DNA reads as TGTGCCAGCAGCTCCGGGAACTCTGGAAACACCATATATTTT. This gives the protein CASSSGNSGNTIYF.